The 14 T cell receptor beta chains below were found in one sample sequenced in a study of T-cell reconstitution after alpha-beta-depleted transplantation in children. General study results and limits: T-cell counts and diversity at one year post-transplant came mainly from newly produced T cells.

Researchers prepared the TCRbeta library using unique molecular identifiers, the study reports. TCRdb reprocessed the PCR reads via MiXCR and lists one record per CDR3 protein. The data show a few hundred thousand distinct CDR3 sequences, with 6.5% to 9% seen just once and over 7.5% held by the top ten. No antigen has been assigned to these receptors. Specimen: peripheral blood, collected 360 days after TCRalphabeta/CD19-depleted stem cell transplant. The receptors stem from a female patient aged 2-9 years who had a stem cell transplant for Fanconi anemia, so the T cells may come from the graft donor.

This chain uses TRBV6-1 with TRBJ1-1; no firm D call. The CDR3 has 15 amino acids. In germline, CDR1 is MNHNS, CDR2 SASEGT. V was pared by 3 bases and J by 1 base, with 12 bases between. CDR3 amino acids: CASSEPYTTNTEAFF. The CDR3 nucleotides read TGTGCCAGCAGTGAGCCCTATACAACGAACACTGAAGCTTTCTTT.

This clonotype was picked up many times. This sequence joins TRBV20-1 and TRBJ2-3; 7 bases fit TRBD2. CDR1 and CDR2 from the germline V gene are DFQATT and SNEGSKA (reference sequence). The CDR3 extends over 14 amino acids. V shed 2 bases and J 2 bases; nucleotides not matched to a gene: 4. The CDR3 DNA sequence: TGCAGTGCTAGACTGGCGGGGGTCACAGATACGCAGTATTTT. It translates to CSARLAGVTDTQYF.

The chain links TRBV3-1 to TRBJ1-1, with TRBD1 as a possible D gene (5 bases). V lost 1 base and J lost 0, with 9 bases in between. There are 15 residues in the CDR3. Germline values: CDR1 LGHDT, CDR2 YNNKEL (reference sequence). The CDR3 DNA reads TGTGCCAGCAGCCAAGTGTCGGGGGTGAACACTGAAGCTTTCTTT. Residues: CASSQVSGVNTEAFF.

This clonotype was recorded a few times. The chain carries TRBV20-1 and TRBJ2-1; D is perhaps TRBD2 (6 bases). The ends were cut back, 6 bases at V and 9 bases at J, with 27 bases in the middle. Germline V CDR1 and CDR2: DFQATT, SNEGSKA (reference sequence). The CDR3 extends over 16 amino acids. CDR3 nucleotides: TGCAGTGCCACAAGATCGGAGGGGCAAACGCACGGTGAGCAGTTCTTC. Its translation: CSATRSEGQTHGEQFF.

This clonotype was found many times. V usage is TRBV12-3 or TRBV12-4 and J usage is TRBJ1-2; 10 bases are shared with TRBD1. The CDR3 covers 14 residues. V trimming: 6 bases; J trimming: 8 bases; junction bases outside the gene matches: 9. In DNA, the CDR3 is TGTGCCAGCAGAGGGACAGGGGATTTTTGGGGCTACACCTTC. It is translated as CASRGTGDFWGYTF.

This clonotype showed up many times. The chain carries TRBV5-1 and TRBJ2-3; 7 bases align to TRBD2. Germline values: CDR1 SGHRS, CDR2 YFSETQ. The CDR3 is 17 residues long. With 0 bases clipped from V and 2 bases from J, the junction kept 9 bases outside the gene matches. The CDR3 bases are TGCGCCAGCAGCTTGGGCCCAGCGGGGAACCCCACAGATACGCAGTATTTT. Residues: CASSLGPAGNPTDTQYF.

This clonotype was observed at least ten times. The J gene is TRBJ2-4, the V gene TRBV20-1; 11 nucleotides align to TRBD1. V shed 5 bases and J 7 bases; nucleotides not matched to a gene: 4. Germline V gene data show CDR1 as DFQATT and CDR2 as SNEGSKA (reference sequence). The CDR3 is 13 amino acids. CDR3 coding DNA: TGCAGTGCTGGCCGGGACAGGGGGAACATTCAGTACTTC. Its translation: CSAGRDRGNIQYF.

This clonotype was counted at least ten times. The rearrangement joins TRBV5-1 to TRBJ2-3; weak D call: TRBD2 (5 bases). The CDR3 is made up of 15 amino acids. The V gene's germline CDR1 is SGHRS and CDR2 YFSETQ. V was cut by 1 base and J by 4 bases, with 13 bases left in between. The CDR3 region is CASSLRSGISDTQYF. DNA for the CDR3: TGCGCCAGCAGCTTGCGTTCGGGGATTTCAGATACGCAGTATTTT. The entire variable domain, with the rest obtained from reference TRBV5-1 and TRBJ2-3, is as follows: KAGVTQTPRYLIKTRGQQVTLSCSPISGHRSVSWYQQTPGQGLQFLFEYFSETQRNKGNFPGRFSGRQFSNSRSEMNVSTLELGDSALYLCASSLRSGISDTQYFGPGTRLTVL.

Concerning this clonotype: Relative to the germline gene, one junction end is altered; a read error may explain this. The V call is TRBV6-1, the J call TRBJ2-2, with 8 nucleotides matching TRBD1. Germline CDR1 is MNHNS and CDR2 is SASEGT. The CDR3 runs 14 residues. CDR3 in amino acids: CASSPDRATGKLFF. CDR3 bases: TGTGCCAGCAGCCCGGACAGGGCGACCGGGAAGCTGTTTTTT.

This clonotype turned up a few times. CDR3 in DNA: TGTGCCAGCAGTCCGCGGGGGGCCGTCTTGTCTGGAAACACCATATATTTT. Translated: CASSPRGAVLSGNTIYF. This chain links TRBV12-3 or TRBV12-4 with TRBJ1-3; D is perhaps TRBD1 (6 bases). Trimming took off 5 bases at V and 1 base at J, with 18 bases between the two ends. The length of the CDR3 is 17 residues.

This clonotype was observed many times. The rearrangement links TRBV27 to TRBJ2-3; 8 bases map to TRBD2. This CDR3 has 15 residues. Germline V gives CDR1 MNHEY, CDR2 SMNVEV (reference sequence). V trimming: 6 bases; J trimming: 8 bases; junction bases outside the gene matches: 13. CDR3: CASSPFSLSGTTQYF. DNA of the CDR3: TGTGCCAGCAGCCCCTTTTCCCTTAGCGGGACTACGCAGTATTTT.

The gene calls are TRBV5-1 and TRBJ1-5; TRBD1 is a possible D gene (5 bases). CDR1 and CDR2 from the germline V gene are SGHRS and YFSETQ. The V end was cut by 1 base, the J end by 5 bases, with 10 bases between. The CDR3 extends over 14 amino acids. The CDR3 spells CASSLLGEDQPQHF. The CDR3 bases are TGCGCCAGCAGCTTGTTAGGGGAGGATCAGCCCCAGCATTTT.

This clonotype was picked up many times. The CDR3 reads CASSYSGTTYGYTF. Written as DNA, the CDR3 is TGTGCCAGCAGTTACTCGGGGACAACTTATGGCTACACCTTC. The rearrangement joins TRBV6-5 to TRBJ1-2, with a possible D match to TRBD1 (6 bases). Germline CDR1 and CDR2: MNHEY and SVGAGI. Trimming took off 0 bases at V and 5 bases at J, with 10 bases between the two ends. The CDR3 spans 14 residues.

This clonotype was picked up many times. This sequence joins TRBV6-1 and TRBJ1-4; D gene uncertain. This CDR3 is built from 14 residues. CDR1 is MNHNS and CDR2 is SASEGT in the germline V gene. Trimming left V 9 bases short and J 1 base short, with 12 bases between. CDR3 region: CASSPRGTNEKLFF. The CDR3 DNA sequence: TGTGCCAGTTCCCCCCGGGGAACTAATGAAAAACTGTTTTTT.